This TCR beta chain was sequenced during a study of T cells in Graves' hyperthyroidism and ophthalmopathy. In regard to this clonotype: Its specificity is unknown.

Study-level findings and limits: Ophthalmopathy prediction by the model preceded onset by a median roughly 6 months.

The CDR3 runs 14 residues. V shed 2 bases, J shed 6 bases, and the junction held 6 bases outside the gene matches. Germline CDR1 is SGHTA and CDR2 is FQGNSA. Clinical symptoms, serum thyroxine, TRAb, thyroid ultrasound and orbital computed tomography informed diagnoses. Fresh peripheral blood, about 10 ml of it, supplied the PBMCs. RNA transcripts served as the template for amplifying TCR beta CDR3 regions. First-round RT-PCR targeting the TCR CDR3 was performed with the HTBI primer set. TCRdb re-derived calls from the multiplex PCR reads in MiXCR, one entry per CDR3 protein. Of approximately 520,000 distinct CDR3 sequences listed, roughly 20% are singletons.

The rearrangement uses TRBV7-2 and TRBJ2-7; 8 nucleotides align to TRBD1. The clonotype originates from a young man with Graves' hyperthyroidism. The specimen was blood. CDR3 nucleotides: TGTGCCAGCAGCTTACGCAGGGGGCTGCTCGAGCAGTACTTC. It yields the protein CASSLRRGLLEQYF.